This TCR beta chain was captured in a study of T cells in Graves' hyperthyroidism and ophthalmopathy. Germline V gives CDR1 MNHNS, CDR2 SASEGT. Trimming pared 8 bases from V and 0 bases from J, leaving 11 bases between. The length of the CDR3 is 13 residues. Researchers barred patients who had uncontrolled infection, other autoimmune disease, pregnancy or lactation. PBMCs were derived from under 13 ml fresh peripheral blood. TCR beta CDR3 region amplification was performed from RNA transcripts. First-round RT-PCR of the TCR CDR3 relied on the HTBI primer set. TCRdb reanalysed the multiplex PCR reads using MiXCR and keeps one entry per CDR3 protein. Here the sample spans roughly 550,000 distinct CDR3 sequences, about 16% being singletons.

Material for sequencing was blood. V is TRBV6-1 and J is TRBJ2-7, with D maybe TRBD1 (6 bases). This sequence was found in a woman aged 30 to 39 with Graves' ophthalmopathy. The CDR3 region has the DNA TGTGCCAGCGTGGACAGAGGCTCCTACGAGCAGTACTTC. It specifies CASVDRGSYEQYF.